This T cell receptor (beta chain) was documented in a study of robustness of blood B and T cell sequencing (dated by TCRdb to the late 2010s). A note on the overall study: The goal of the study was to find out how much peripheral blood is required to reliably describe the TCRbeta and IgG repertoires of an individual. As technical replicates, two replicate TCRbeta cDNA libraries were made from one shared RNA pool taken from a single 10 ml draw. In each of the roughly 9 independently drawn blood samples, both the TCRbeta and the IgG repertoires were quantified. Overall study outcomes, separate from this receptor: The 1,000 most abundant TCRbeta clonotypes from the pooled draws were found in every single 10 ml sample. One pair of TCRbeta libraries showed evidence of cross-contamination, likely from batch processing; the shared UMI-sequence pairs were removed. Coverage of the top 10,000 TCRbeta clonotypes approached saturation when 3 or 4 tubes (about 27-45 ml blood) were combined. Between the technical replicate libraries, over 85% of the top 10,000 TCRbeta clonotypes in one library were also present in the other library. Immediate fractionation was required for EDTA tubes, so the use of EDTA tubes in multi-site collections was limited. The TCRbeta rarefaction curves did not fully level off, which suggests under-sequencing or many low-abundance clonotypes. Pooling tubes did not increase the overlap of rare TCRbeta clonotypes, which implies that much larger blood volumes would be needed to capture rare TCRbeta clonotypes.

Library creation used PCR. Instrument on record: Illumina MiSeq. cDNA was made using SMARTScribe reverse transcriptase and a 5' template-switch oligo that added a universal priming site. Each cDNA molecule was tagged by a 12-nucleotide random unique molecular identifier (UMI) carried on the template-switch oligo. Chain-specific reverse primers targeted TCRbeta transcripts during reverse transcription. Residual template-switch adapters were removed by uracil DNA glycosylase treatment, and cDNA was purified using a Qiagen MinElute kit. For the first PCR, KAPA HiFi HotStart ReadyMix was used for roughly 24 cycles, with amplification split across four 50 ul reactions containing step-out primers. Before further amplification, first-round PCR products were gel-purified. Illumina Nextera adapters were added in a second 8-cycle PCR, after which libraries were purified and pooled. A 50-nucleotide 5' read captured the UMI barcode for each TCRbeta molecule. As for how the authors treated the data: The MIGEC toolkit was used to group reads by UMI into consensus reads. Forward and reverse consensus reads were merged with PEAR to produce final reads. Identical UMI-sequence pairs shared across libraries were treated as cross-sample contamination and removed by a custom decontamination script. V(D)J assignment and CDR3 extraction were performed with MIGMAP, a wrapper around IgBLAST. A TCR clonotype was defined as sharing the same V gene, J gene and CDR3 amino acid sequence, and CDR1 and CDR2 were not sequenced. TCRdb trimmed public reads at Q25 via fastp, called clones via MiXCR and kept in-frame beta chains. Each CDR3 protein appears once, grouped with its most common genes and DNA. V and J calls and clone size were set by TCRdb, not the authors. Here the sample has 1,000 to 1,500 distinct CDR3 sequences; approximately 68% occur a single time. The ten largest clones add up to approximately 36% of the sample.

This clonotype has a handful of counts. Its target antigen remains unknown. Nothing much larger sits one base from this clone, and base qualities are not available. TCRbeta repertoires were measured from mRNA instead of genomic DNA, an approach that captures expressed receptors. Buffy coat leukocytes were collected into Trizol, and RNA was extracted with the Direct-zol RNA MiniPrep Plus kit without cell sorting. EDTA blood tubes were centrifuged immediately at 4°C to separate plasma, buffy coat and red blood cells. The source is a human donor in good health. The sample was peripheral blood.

The DNA reads TGTGCCACCAGCAGATACCCGGGACTAGCGGGGGTGGGAGATACGCAGTATTTT. It encodes CATSRYPGLAGVGDTQYF. The rearrangement combines TRBV15 with TRBJ2-3, and TRBD2 matches 14 of the central bases. CDR1 and CDR2, per the germline V gene (reference sequence), are LNHNV and YYDKDF. V has 2 bases trimmed and J has 5 bases trimmed; junction bases matching no gene number 9. Its CDR3 holds 18 amino acids, cysteine through phenylalanine. Just the 54-base CDR3 DNA is kept, in frame starting at base 1.